One sample yielded the 31 T cell receptor beta chains listed below, sequenced in a study of patients and donors after allogeneic stem cell transplantation. TCRdb ran MiXCR on the RT-PCR reads and lists one entry per CDR3 protein. Among approximately 410,000 distinct CDR3 sequences listed, 15% to 20% were seen once. The sequencing input was blood, either unsorted or a sorted T cell fraction (not recorded which). Source of these receptors: a human donor who was either an allogeneic HSCT recipient or a stem cell or donor lymphocyte infusion donor (not recorded which). It is not recorded whose cells these are; they may come from a transplant donor.

The CDR3: CSARSGTGWENEQFF. CDR3 bases: TGCAGTGCTAGGTCTGGGACAGGGTGGGAAAATGAGCAGTTCTTC. The chain uses TRBV20-1 and TRBJ2-1; 9 nucleotides align to TRBD1. In germline, CDR1 is DFQATT, CDR2 SNEGSKA (reference sequence). Germline trimming cut 3 bases from V and 7 bases from J; bases unmatched to any gene: 10. The CDR3 loop spans 15 amino acids.

This clonotype was observed a few times. The chain uses TRBV28 and TRBJ1-1; D remains ambiguous. The V end lost 4 bases, the J end lost 7 bases, and 7 bases lay between the germline ends. Looked up from germline, CDR1 is MDHEN and CDR2 is SYDVKM. The CDR3 loop spans 11 amino acids. The chain's CDR3 is CASSYRFEAFF. The CDR3 DNA is TGTGCCAGCAGTTATAGATTTGAAGCTTTCTTT. The variable domain in full, with the rest retrieved from reference TRBV28 and TRBJ1-1, is DVKVTQSSRYLVKRTGEKVFLECVQDMDHENMFWYRQDPGLGLRLIYFSYDVKMKEKGDIPEGYSVSREKKERFSLILESASTNQTSMYLCASSYRFEAFFGQGTRLTVV.

The chain recombines TRBV20-1 with TRBJ1-2, with no clear D. Per germline, CDR1 DFQATT and CDR2 SNEGSKA (reference sequence). The CDR3 is 11 residues long. V was shortened by 5 bases and J by 3 bases, with 7 bases between the two germline ends. CDR3 sequence (DNA): TGCAGTGCTCCCGGATACTATGGCTACACCTTC. The encoded protein is CSAPGYYGYTF.

Only a few counts were recorded for this clonotype. The chain has TRBV4-1 and TRBJ2-3; D might be TRBD2 (5 bases). V was cut by 4 bases and J by 8 bases, with 16 bases left in between. The germline V gene has CDR1 MGHRA and CDR2 YSYEKL. The CDR3 sequence is 14 residues long. The CDR3: CASSRFGDSGTQYF. Here the CDR3 DNA reads TGCGCCAGCAGCCGCTTCGGGGATTCTGGTACGCAGTATTTT.

J is TRBJ1-4 and V is TRBV7-9, with a weak D call TRBD1 (5 bases). Germline V gene sequence: CDR1 SEHNR, CDR2 FQNEAQ (reference sequence). V was clipped by 1 base and J by 0 bases, with 9 bases between them. The CDR3 is 16 amino acids. CDR3: CASSLVPGPTNEKLFF. The CDR3 bases are TGTGCCAGCAGCTTAGTGCCAGGGCCAACTAATGAAAAACTGTTTTTT.

The V and J genes are TRBV11-3 and TRBJ2-3; D remains ambiguous. CDR1 is SGHNT, CDR2 YENEEA, per germline. This CDR3 comprises 13 residues. The CDR3 nucleotides read TGTGCTTCCCGGATAACTAGCACAGATACGCAGTATTTT. The encoded protein is CASRITSTDTQYF.

This clonotype showed up many times. The V gene is TRBV5-1, the J gene TRBJ2-7, with 8 bases matching TRBD1. Looked up from germline, CDR1 is SGHRS and CDR2 is YFSETQ. V was pared by 1 base and J by 2 bases, with 2 bases of the junction left unmatched. The CDR3 extends over 14 amino acids. The CDR3 loop reads CASSLTGGTYEQYF. DNA for the CDR3: TGCGCCAGCAGCTTGACAGGGGGTACCTACGAGCAGTACTTC.

CDR3 protein: CASSADSLPYNEQFF. The CDR3 DNA sequence: TGTGCCAGCAGCGCCGACAGCCTGCCTTACAATGAGCAGTTCTTC. This chain uses TRBV9 with TRBJ2-1, with D perhaps TRBD1 (5 bases). The germline V gene has CDR1 SGDLS and CDR2 YYNGEE. Deletions cut 3 bases from V and 4 bases from J, with 14 bases between. The CDR3 sequence is 15 residues long.

This clonotype was seen ten or more times. The gene calls are TRBV5-1 and TRBJ2-3, with a possible D match to TRBD2 (5 bases). Trimming stripped 5 bases from V and 6 bases from J, with 13 bases between. CDR1 is SGHRS and CDR2 is YFSETQ in the germline V gene. The CDR3 loop spans 13 amino acids. The CDR3 DNA sequence: TGCGCCAGCAGTCGAGGGATACCGGATACGCAGTATTTT. Its translation: CASSRGIPDTQYF.

This clonotype was observed a few times. The gene calls are TRBV7-9 and TRBJ2-1, with a weak D call TRBD1 (5 bases). Germline V lookup: CDR1 SEHNR, CDR2 FQNEAQ (reference sequence). There are 16 residues in the CDR3. Trimming took off 4 bases at V and 5 bases at J, with 18 bases between the two ends. CDR3 DNA sequence: TGTGCCAGCAGCTACACCGATAGGGGTAGACACAATGAGCAGTTCTTC. Translating gives CASSYTDRGRHNEQFF.

This clonotype was observed a handful of times. The chain employs TRBV6-1 and TRBJ2-3; D perhaps matches TRBD2 (6 bases). V lost 5 bases and J lost 1, with 16 bases in between. CDR3 length equals 16 residues. The germline gives CDR1 MNHNS, CDR2 SASEGT. The DNA for the CDR3 is TGTGCCAGCAGTCACCTTTGGGGGGTTGGCACAGATACGCAGTATTTT. Its protein product is CASSHLWGVGTDTQYF.

A few counts support this clonotype. The V and J genes are TRBV12-3 or TRBV12-4 and TRBJ2-7; D is tentatively TRBD1 or TRBD2 (5 bases each). With 7 bases removed from V and 2 bases from J, the gap between germline ends came to 12 bases. This CDR3 comprises 13 residues. For the CDR3, the DNA is TGTGCCAGCACCTCCGGGACGACCTACGAGCAGTACTTC. As protein: CASTSGTTYEQYF.

V is TRBV15 and J is TRBJ2-5, with TRBD2 matching over 14 bases. The junction had 4 bases not matched to a gene; V was cut back by 5 bases and J by 5 bases. Germline CDR1 and CDR2: LNHNV and YYDKDF (reference sequence). The CDR3 totals 15 residues. The CDR3 sequence: CATSGRTSGGETQYF. CDR3 DNA: TGTGCCACCAGCGGGAGGACTAGCGGGGGGGAGACCCAGTACTTC.

The J gene is TRBJ2-4, the V gene TRBV14; 12 bases line up with TRBD2. Trimming at V came to 2 bases and at J to 6 bases, leaving 2 bases not matched to a gene. Per germline, CDR1 SGHDN and CDR2 FVKESK. The CDR3 spans 15 residues. The DNA for the CDR3 is TGTGCCAGCAGCCAACTAGCGGGGGGGCCAAACATTCAGTACTTC. Its protein product is CASSQLAGGPNIQYF.

This clonotype was observed a handful of times. J is TRBJ1-6 and V is TRBV19; the match to TRBD1 covers 10 bases. V lost 5 bases, J lost 6 bases, and 4 bases stayed unmatched. This CDR3 spans 15 amino acids. The V gene's germline CDR1 is LNHDA and CDR2 SQIVND (reference sequence). The CDR3 protein is CASSPRTGGNSPLHF. CDR3 nucleotide sequence: TGTGCCAGTAGTCCCCGGACAGGGGGTAATTCACCCCTCCACTTT.

This clonotype was found a few times. V and J are TRBV10-3 and TRBJ2-7, with 11 positions matching TRBD1. This CDR3 contains 15 residues. V dropped 4 bases and J dropped 3; count of bases not matched to a gene: 5. CDR1 and CDR2 (germline): ENHRY, SYGVKD. The CDR3 loop reads CAISGGQGAFYEQYF. CDR3 coding DNA: TGTGCCATCAGTGGTGGACAGGGGGCCTTCTACGAGCAGTACTTC.

This clonotype was observed a few times. The V and J genes are TRBV4-1 and TRBJ1-5; 9 nucleotides agree with TRBD1. Germline trimming cut 2 bases from V and 7 bases from J; bases unmatched to any gene: 6. Germline V gene data show CDR1 as MGHRA and CDR2 as YSYEKL. The CDR3 contains 15 residues. CDR3 nucleotides: TGCGCCAGCAGCCAACCCCCACAGGGGGCCCAGCCCCAGCATTTT. Protein product: CASSQPPQGAQPQHF.

This sequence joins TRBV24-1 and TRBJ2-5; TRBD2 aligns across 10 bases. This CDR3 comprises 15 residues. Germline loops: CDR1 KGHDR, CDR2 SFDVKD. With V trimmed by 3 bases and J by 5 bases, 5 bases remained unmatched. The CDR3 nucleotides are TGTGCCACCAGTGATACGGCTAGCGGGAGTGAGACCCAGTACTTC. It is translated as CATSDTASGSETQYF.

This clonotype was seen a few times. The chain recombines TRBV6-5 with TRBJ1-2, with TRBD1 matching 7 bases. V trimming: 4 bases; J trimming: 7 bases; junction bases outside the gene matches: 12. The V gene's germline CDR1 is MNHEY and CDR2 SVGAGI. The CDR3 runs to 15 residues. The CDR3 region is CASSWTGDGDFGYTF. CDR3 DNA: TGTGCCAGCAGTTGGACAGGCGACGGGGATTTTGGCTACACCTTC.

This clonotype showed up just a few times. The chain is built from TRBV20-1 and TRBJ2-3; D remains ambiguous. V lost 7 bases, J lost 5 bases, and 4 bases lay in between. The CDR3 has 9 residues. In germline, CDR1 is DFQATT, CDR2 SNEGSKA (reference sequence). CDR3 sequence: CSVVDTQYF. The DNA of the CDR3 is TGCAGTGTTGTAGATACGCAGTATTTT.

This clonotype was detected only a few times. This rearrangement joins TRBV20-1 to TRBJ2-3; D possibly corresponds to TRBD2 (6 bases). Germline CDR1 DFQATT, CDR2 SNEGSKA (reference sequence). The ends were cut back, 6 bases at V and 8 bases at J, with 21 bases in the middle. CDR3 length: 14 amino acids. The CDR3, as DNA: TGCAGTGCCCTGGGGTCGGGGGTGGCAGGTACGCAGTATTTT. This translates into CSALGSGVAGTQYF.

This clonotype was observed a few times. The chain links TRBV5-1 to TRBJ2-1, with 8 bases fitting TRBD2. The V gene's germline CDR1 is SGHRS and CDR2 YFSETQ. J lost 6 bases, V lost 4 bases, and 9 bases had no gene match. The length of the CDR3 is 15 residues. The CDR3 loop is CASSPRRGGSNEQFF. The CDR3 nucleotides are TGCGCCAGCAGCCCTAGGCGCGGGGGGTCCAATGAGCAGTTCTTC.

This rearrangement joins TRBV20-1 to TRBJ2-3; no firm D call. The CDR3 is 12 residues long. Germline V gene lookup returns CDR1 DFQATT and CDR2 SNEGSKA (reference sequence). V lost 2 bases and J 4 bases, leaving 7 bases between the germline ends. CDR3 sequence reads: CSARRQADTQYF. CDR3 nucleotide sequence: TGCAGTGCTAGAAGGCAGGCAGATACGCAGTATTTT.

The rearrangement joins TRBV7-2 to TRBJ2-1; D gene uncertain. Germline V gene data show CDR1 as SGHTA and CDR2 as FQGNSA. Trimming removed 1 base from V and 0 bases from J, with 10 bases in between. The CDR3 is made up of 16 amino acids. CDR3 residues: CASSLDLRSSYNEQFF. The CDR3, as DNA: TGTGCCAGCAGCTTAGACTTGAGGAGCTCCTACAATGAGCAGTTCTTC.

The V gene is TRBV20-1, the J gene TRBJ2-3, with D unclear. The CDR3 runs 15 residues. V lost 4 bases to trimming and J lost 1 base, with 15 bases between them. Germline-derived CDR1 and CDR2 are DFQATT and SNEGSKA (reference sequence). CDR3 sequence reads: CSATVLRAGTDTQYF. The CDR3 coding sequence is TGCAGTGCTACTGTTCTGCGAGCAGGCACAGATACGCAGTATTTT.

This clonotype was recorded many times. This chain joins TRBV12-3 or TRBV12-4 and TRBJ2-7; tentatively, D is TRBD1 (6 bases). CDR3 size: 14 residues. Deletions cut 6 bases from V and 1 base from J, with 13 bases between. CDR3 sequence: CASSLAGDSYEQYF. In DNA, the CDR3 is TGTGCCAGCAGCCTGGCAGGGGATTCCTACGAGCAGTACTTC.

This clonotype was observed many times. The V and J genes are TRBV12-3 or TRBV12-4 and TRBJ1-5; 7 bases line up with TRBD1. With 5 bases clipped from V and 1 base from J, the junction kept 2 bases outside the gene matches. The CDR3 runs to 14 residues. The CDR3 DNA sequence: TGTGCCAGCAGTCCGGACAGGAGCAATCAGCCCCAGCATTTT. It translates to CASSPDRSNQPQHF.

This clonotype came up a few times. The chain's CDR3 is CASSYGTHANYGYTF. CDR3 DNA sequence: TGTGCCAGCAGTTACGGGACACATGCTAACTATGGCTACACCTTC. The chain employs TRBV6-5 and TRBJ1-2, with D perhaps TRBD1 (6 bases). V shed 2 bases and J shed 0 bases, with 10 bases lying between them. CDR1 MNHEY and CDR2 SVGAGI come from the germline V gene. This CDR3 is 15 amino acids long.

Worth noting for this clonotype: The conserved phenylalanine or tryptophan normally closing the CDR3 is absent here, so this likely arose from a read error. The chain carries TRBV11-1 and TRBJ2-3; 7 bases fit TRBD2. CDR1 SGHAT and CDR2 FQDESV come from the germline V gene (reference sequence). With 1 base clipped from V and 4 bases from J, the junction kept 14 bases outside the gene matches. There are 18 residues in the CDR3. CDR3 nucleotide sequence: TGTGCCAGCAGCTTAGTCACCACCTGGGGCGGGGGTGCAGATACGCAGTATTTA. Translation: CASSLVTTWGGGADTQYL.

This clonotype has a handful of counts. The chain carries TRBV4-2 and TRBJ2-7; D is unclear. Germline V gene sequence: CDR1 LGHNA, CDR2 YNFKEQ. Trimming removed 8 bases at V and 2 bases at J, with 13 bases between. The length of the CDR3 is 13 residues. CDR3: CASSQQLAYEQYF. The CDR3, as DNA: TGTGCCAGCTCCCAACAGCTCGCCTACGAGCAGTACTTC.

This clonotype was seen a handful of times. V gene TRBV24-1 combines with J gene TRBJ1-5; D ambiguous. This CDR3 contains 14 residues. Per germline, CDR1 KGHDR and CDR2 SFDVKD. The V and J ends lost 1 base and 6 bases respectively, with 9 bases between them. Here the CDR3 DNA reads TGTGCCACCAGTGATTTCAAGAATAGTCAGCCCCAGCATTTT. Amino acids: CATSDFKNSQPQHF.